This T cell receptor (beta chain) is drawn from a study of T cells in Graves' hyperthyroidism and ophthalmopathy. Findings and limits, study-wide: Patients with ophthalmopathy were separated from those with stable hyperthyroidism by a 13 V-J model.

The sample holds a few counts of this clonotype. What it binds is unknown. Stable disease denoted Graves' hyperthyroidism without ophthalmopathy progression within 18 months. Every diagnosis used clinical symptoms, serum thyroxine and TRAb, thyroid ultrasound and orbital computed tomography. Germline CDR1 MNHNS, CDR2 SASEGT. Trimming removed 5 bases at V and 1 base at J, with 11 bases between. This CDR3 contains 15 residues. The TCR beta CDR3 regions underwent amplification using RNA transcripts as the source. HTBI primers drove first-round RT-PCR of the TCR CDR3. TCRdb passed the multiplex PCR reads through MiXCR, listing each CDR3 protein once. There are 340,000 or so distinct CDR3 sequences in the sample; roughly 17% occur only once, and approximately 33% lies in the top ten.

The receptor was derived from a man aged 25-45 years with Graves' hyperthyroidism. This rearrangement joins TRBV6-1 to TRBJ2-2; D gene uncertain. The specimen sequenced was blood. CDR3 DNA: TGTGCCAGCAGTCAAAGGGCAGAGAACACCGGGGAGCTGTTTTTT. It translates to CASSQRAENTGELFF.